These 23 T cell receptor beta chains were all obtained from the same sample, sequenced in a study of T cells in women clearing cervical HPV infection. Measured with immunoSEQ multiplex PCR; TCRdb has only the in-frame clones, and not every one. Its table lists 20,000 to 25,000 clones. Sample: blood buffy coat. The receptors were gathered from a woman aged 18 to 75 with a cervical HPV16 infection that either progressed to CIN3+ or cleared (not recorded which).

Details on this clone: The sequenced fragment ends 3 residues before the CDR3 boundary, so the rest is inferred from the germline J gene. V gene TRBV10-2 combines with J gene TRBJ1-5, with a weak D call TRBD1 (5 bases). The germline V gene encodes CDR1 WSHSY and CDR2 SAAADI. The V and J ends lost 2 bases and 7 bases respectively, with 9 bases between them. The CDR3 is 13 residues long. Here the CDR3 reads CASSEGARQPQHF. The part of the CDR3 DNA that was read is TGCGCCAGCAGTGAGGGGGCCCGGCAGCCC.

Comment on this clone: The missing CDR3 end, 3 residues past where the read stops, is filled in from the germline J gene. The rearrangement uses TRBV2 and TRBJ1-2; TRBD1 aligns across 7 bases. V lost 6 bases, J lost 4 bases, and 14 bases stayed unmatched. The CDR3 contains 16 residues. Germline CDR1 and CDR2: SNHLY and FYNNEI. The CDR3 DNA, read in part, is TGTGCCAGCAGGAACGCACCAGGGGGATTCAGCTATGGC. Protein: CASRNAPGGFSYG. In full, the CDR3 is CASRNAPGGFSYGYTF.

To note about this clone: With the read ending 3 residues before the CDR3 end, the germline J gene is used to fill in that end. The chain has TRBV7-6 and TRBJ2-7; 9 bases are a match to TRBD1. The J segment lost 5 bases and the V segment lost 4 bases, leaving 12 bases of the junction unmatched. The CDR3 extends over 16 amino acids. The germline V gene has CDR1 SGHVS and CDR2 FNYEAQ. The CDR3 protein is CASSSSPGQGANEQYF. The sequenced CDR3 bases are TGTGCCAGCAGCTCCTCGCCGGGACAGGGTGCAAACGAG.

Details on this clone: The read ends 3 residues shy of where the CDR3 ends; the end is completed using the germline J gene. The chain links TRBV18 to TRBJ1-2; 7 bases are shared with TRBD1. The CDR3 has 14 amino acids. Germline CDR1 KGHSH, CDR2 LQKENI. Partial CDR3 DNA: TGTGCCAGCTCCTCCTCCGCTGACAGGGTCGAC. Residues: CASSSSADRVD. The entire CDR3 protein reads CASSSSADRVDYTF.

Regarding this clone: The CDR3 end lies 3 residues beyond the end of the read and is filled in from the germline J gene. This rearrangement joins TRBV5-1 to TRBJ1-2, with a tentative D call TRBD1 (5 bases). V was clipped by 4 bases and J by 5 bases, with 12 bases between them. The CDR3 runs to 13 residues. Germline CDR1 is SGHRS and CDR2 is YFSETQ. The CDR3 spells CASSPRGEYGYTF. The sequenced CDR3 bases are TGCGCCAGCAGCCCCCGGGGGGAGTATGGC. The whole variable domain, filled in from reference TRBV5-1 and TRBJ1-2, reads KAGVTQTPRYLIKTRGQQVTLSCSPISGHRSVSWYQQTPGQGLQFLFEYFSETQRNKGNFPGRFSGRQFSNSRSEMNVSTLELGDSALYLCASSPRGEYGYTFGSGTRLTVV.

This chain's CDR3 is CASSPTVHYEQYF. The sequenced CDR3 bases are TGTGCCAGCTCACCCACGGTGCACTACGAG. V and J are TRBV18 and TRBJ2-7; D not resolved. The sequenced fragment ends 3 residues before the CDR3 boundary, so the rest is inferred from the germline J gene. The germline V and J ends were trimmed by 3 bases and 3 bases, with 9 bases remaining between them. Germline CDR1 KGHSH, CDR2 LQKENI. This CDR3 has 13 residues.

A word on this clone: The missing CDR3 end, 3 residues past where the read stops, is filled in from the germline J gene. The rearrangement links TRBV7-3 to TRBJ1-1; D not certain. The germline V and J ends were trimmed by 1 base and 0 bases, with 9 bases remaining between them. There are 15 residues in the CDR3. Germline V lookup: CDR1 SGHTA, CDR2 FQGTGA. The sequenced part of the CDR3 DNA is TGTGCCAGCAGCTTAAGTGGCGGGATGAACACTGAA. This sequence encodes CASSLSGGMNTE. The full CDR3 protein is CASSLSGGMNTEAFF.

Points on this clone: The read terminates 3 residues before the CDR3 end, so the remaining end is supplied by the germline J gene. J is TRBJ2-7 and V is TRBV30; 8 positions agree with TRBD2. The J segment lost 3 bases and the V segment lost 5 bases, leaving 12 bases of the junction unmatched. This CDR3 contains 15 residues. CDR1 is GTSNPN, CDR2 SVGIG, per germline (reference sequence). The covered CDR3 bases are TGTGCCTGGGGTCGACTGGGACTAGACAACTACGAG. Its translation is CAWGRLGLDNYE. Given in full, the CDR3 is CAWGRLGLDNYEQYF.

On this clone: The CDR3 end falls 3 residues outside the read, so it is completed with the germline J gene. V usage is TRBV30 and J usage is TRBJ2-7; the match to TRBD1 covers 8 bases. This CDR3 comprises 15 residues. The germline V gene has CDR1 GTSNPN and CDR2 SVGIG (reference sequence). Losses at the gene ends were 4 bases for V and 6 bases for J; bases not matched to a gene: 14. The sequenced CDR3 bases are TGTGCCTGGACCCGAAAAGGGACAGGAGGGGGCGAG. Amino acid sequence: CAWTRKGTGGGE. The complete CDR3 protein is CAWTRKGTGGGEQYF. The entire variable domain, with the rest obtained from reference TRBV30 and TRBJ2-7, is as follows: SQTIHQWPATLVQPVGSPLSLECTVEGTSNPNLYWYRQAAGRGLQLLFYSVGIGQISSEVPQNLSASRPQDRQFILSSKKLLLSDSGFYLCAWTRKGTGGGEQYFGPGTRLTVT.

Remarks on this clone: The read comes to an end 3 residues before the CDR3 does, leaving the germline J gene to fill in the end. This chain connects TRBV14 to TRBJ2-1; no definite D call. The CDR3 totals 13 residues. The germline V and J ends were trimmed by 0 bases and 6 bases, with 6 bases remaining between them. Germline V gives CDR1 SGHDN, CDR2 FVKESK. The CDR3 loop reads CASSQDLGNEQFF. The CDR3 bases that were read are TGTGCCAGCAGCCAAGATCTAGGCAATGAG. Supplemented by reference TRBV14 and TRBJ2-1, the full variable domain reads EAGVTQFPSHSVIEKGQTVTLRCDPISGHDNLYWYRRVMGKEIKFLLHFVKESKQDESGMPNNRFLAERTGGTYSTLKVQPAELEDSGVYFCASSQDLGNEQFFGPGTRLTVL.

To note about this clone: The read comes to an end 3 residues before the CDR3 does, leaving the germline J gene to fill in the end. The chain carries TRBV4-2 and TRBJ1-2; no reliable D call. In germline, CDR1 is LGHNA, CDR2 YNFKEQ. V was clipped by 0 bases and J by 5 bases, with 10 bases between them. The CDR3 length is 14 residues. CDR3 DNA, as far as it was read: TGTGCCAGCAGCCAAGAACAGCGGGATTATGGC. This translates into CASSQEQRDYG. The full CDR3 sequence reads CASSQEQRDYGYTF.

Of note for this clone: The read terminates 3 residues before the CDR3 end, so the remaining end is supplied by the germline J gene. This sequence joins TRBV20-1 and TRBJ1-5; tentative D call: TRBD1 (5 bases). Trimming cost V 5 bases and J 2 bases, with 19 bases left between them. Germline V gene sequence: CDR1 DFQATT, CDR2 SNEGSKA (reference sequence). CDR3 length: 16 residues. The covered CDR3 bases are TGCAGTGCTGTAGCGGGGCTCAGTTTTCGCAATCAGCCC. As protein: CSAVAGLSFRNQP. The whole CDR3 protein is CSAVAGLSFRNQPQHF.

In regard to this clone: The read gets to within 3 residues of the CDR3 end, and the germline J gene fills in the rest. The chain joins TRBV19 to TRBJ2-1, with 12 nucleotides matching TRBD2. The CDR3 contains 19 residues. Germline lookup yields CDR1 LNHDA and CDR2 SQIVND (reference sequence). After removal of 0 bases from V and 5 bases from J, the junction contained 11 bases not matched to a gene. CDR3 protein: CASSIEHIRLAGDNNEQFF. The part of the CDR3 DNA that was read is TGTGCCAGTAGTATAGAACATATACGACTAGCGGGAGACAACAATGAG.

Turning to this clone: The observed sequence ends 3 residues before the CDR3 terminus, with the missing tail filled in from the germline J gene. The chain uses TRBV2 and TRBJ1-2; TRBD1 might be the D (6 bases). The CDR3 length is 17 residues. Germline CDR1 reads SNHLY; CDR2 reads FYNNEI. The CDR3: CASNPTSGGAWTDTYTF. The sequenced part of the CDR3 DNA is TGTGCCAGCAACCCGACTAGCGGGGGGGCATGGACAGATACC.

A note on this clone: The read stops 3 residues short of the end of the CDR3; the missing end is completed from the germline J gene. The chain couples TRBV5-1 to TRBJ2-7, with 8 nucleotides matching TRBD2. The CDR3 runs 15 residues. The junction had 4 bases not matched to a gene; V was cut back by 2 bases and J by 0 bases. CDR1 is SGHRS and CDR2 is YFSETQ in the germline V gene. The sequenced part of the CDR3 DNA is TGCGCCAGCAGCTTACAGCGGGAGAGCTCCTACGAG. It is translated as CASSLQRESSYE. The whole CDR3 is CASSLQRESSYEQYF.

To note about this clone: From the germline J gene comes the end of the CDR3, since the read stops 3 residues before it. The chain joins TRBV5-1 to TRBJ2-3; 7 positions agree with TRBD1. Germline CDR1 is SGHRS and CDR2 is YFSETQ. The CDR3 runs to 13 residues. The CDR3 bases that were read are TGCGCCAGCAGATCTACAGGGGAAGAGACG. It is translated as CASRSTGEET. The entire CDR3 sequence reads CASRSTGEETQYF.

Of note for this clone: Read data end 3 residues before the CDR3 end; the end is taken from the germline J gene. The gene calls are TRBV5-1 and TRBJ2-3, with TRBD2 identical over 11 bases. The CDR3 has 16 residues. Trimming took 4 bases from V and 2 from J; bases not matched to a gene: 6. From germline, CDR1 is SGHRS and CDR2 YFSETQ. The CDR3 reads CASSTLTSGNTDTQYF. Incomplete CDR3 DNA: TGCGCCAGCAGCACATTGACTAGCGGGAACACAGATACG.

On this clone: The CDR3 end lies 3 residues beyond the end of the read and is filled in from the germline J gene. The rearrangement uses TRBV30 and TRBJ1-5, with TRBD1 matching over 9 bases. With V trimmed by 2 bases and J by 7 bases, 15 bases remained unmatched. The CDR3 consists of 17 residues. From germline, CDR1 is GTSNPN and CDR2 SVGIG (reference sequence). CDR3 amino acids: CAWSYLLDRGDWQPQHF. The part of the CDR3 DNA that was read is TGTGCCTGGAGTTACCTATTGGACAGGGGTGATTGGCAGCCC.

As to this clone: The CDR3 end lies 3 residues beyond the end of the read and is filled in from the germline J gene. V gene TRBV10-1 combines with J gene TRBJ2-3; TRBD1 matches 7 bases. The V segment lost 5 bases and the J segment 2 bases; nucleotides outside the gene matches: 4. The CDR3 totals 14 residues. Germline V gene sequence: CDR1 WNHNN, CDR2 SYGVQD (reference sequence). CDR3 sequence: CASSRTGHTDTQYF. The DNA read from the CDR3 is TGCGCCAGCAGTCGGACAGGCCACACAGATACG.

Turning to this clone: The sequenced fragment ends 3 residues before the CDR3 boundary, so the rest is inferred from the germline J gene. The J gene is TRBJ2-7, the V gene TRBV10-1, with 9 bases matching TRBD1. The CDR3 has 15 amino acids. J was trimmed by 4 bases and V by 4 bases; bases with no gene match: 8. In germline, CDR1 is WNHNN, CDR2 SYGVQD (reference sequence). CDR3 region: CASSGPGQGGYEQYF. The part of the CDR3 DNA that was read is TGCGCCAGCAGTGGACCGGGACAGGGAGGATACGAG.

As for this clone: From the germline J gene comes the end of the CDR3, since the read stops 3 residues before it. The rearrangement links TRBV5-1 to TRBJ1-1, with D perhaps TRBD1 (5 bases). CDR1 is SGHRS and CDR2 is YFSETQ in the germline V gene. The V gene lost 0 bases and the J gene lost 4 bases, with 13 bases spanning the gap. The CDR3 contains 15 residues. The part of the CDR3 DNA that was read is TGCGCCAGCAGCTTGGGGGGGGTAGGGAGCACTGAA. This encodes CASSLGGVGSTE. In full, the CDR3 reads CASSLGGVGSTEAFF.

Details on this clone: The CDR3 end is not reached by the read, which stops 3 residues before it; the germline J gene fills it in. The rearrangement joins TRBV7-3 to TRBJ2-1; D might be TRBD2 (6 bases). Germline V gene lookup returns CDR1 SGHTA and CDR2 FQGTGA. The ends were cut back, 3 bases at V and 6 bases at J, with 12 bases in the middle. The CDR3 runs to 14 residues. The sequenced CDR3 bases are TGTGCCAGCAGCTTGGGCGGGATGGCCAATGAG. Translation gives CASSLGGMANE. The full CDR3 is CASSLGGMANEQFF.

To note about this clone: The read halts 3 residues ahead of the CDR3 end, with the missing end drawn from the germline J gene. The rearrangement joins TRBV20-1 to TRBJ2-1; 7 bases map to TRBD1. This CDR3 region has 15 residues. The trim removed 7 bases at V and 4 bases at J, leaving 13 bases unmatched. Germline V lookup: CDR1 DFQATT, CDR2 SNEGSKA (reference sequence). CDR3 DNA, as far as it was read: TGCAGTGAACAGGGGCCCCCCGGTCGGTACAATGAG. Translating it yields CSEQGPPGRYNE. In full, the CDR3 is CSEQGPPGRYNEQFF.